Below, 20 T cell receptor beta chains from the same sample are listed, as sequenced in a study of T cell repertoires in enteric fever. TCRdb re-derived calls from the reads in MiXCR, one entry per CDR3 protein. Of about 1,500 distinct CDR3 sequences in the sample, 30% to 45% were seen once. The sample comprised CCR7- CD38- CD4+ T cells from PBMCs. The receptors shown here come from a human donor with Salmonella enteric fever, either typhoid or paratyphoid (not recorded which).

This clonotype was counted between two and nine times. V is TRBV7-9 and J is TRBJ2-2; TRBD2 matches 7 bases. CDR1 and CDR2 (germline): SEHNR, FQNEAQ (reference sequence). This CDR3 region has 15 residues. The ends lost 1 base at V and 1 base at J; junction bases unmatched: 0. The CDR3 sequence: CASSLGGRNTGELFF. The CDR3 DNA reads as TGTGCCAGCAGCTTAGGCGGGAGGAACACCGGGGAGCTGTTTTTT.

The chain couples TRBV19 to TRBJ2-7, with 13 bases lining up with TRBD2. CDR1 is LNHDA, CDR2 SQIVND, per germline (reference sequence). The CDR3 sequence is 13 residues long. The V segment lost 4 bases and the J segment 6 bases; nucleotides outside the gene matches: 0. The CDR3 DNA reads as TGTGCCAGTAGTAGGACTAGCGGGAGCGAGCAGTACTTC. This encodes CASSRTSGSEQYF.

This clonotype was recorded only once. This chain links TRBV5-1 with TRBJ2-2, with D possibly matching TRBD1 (6 bases). This CDR3 is 15 amino acids long. Per the germline V gene, CDR1 is SGHRS and CDR2 is YFSETQ. The V gene lost 8 bases and the J gene lost 2 bases, with 16 bases spanning the gap. The CDR3 coding sequence is TGCGCCAGTGGGGGCCAGGGGCGAAACACCGGGGAGCTGTTTTTT. Translated, it gives CASGGQGRNTGELFF.

This clonotype was picked up a small number of times. The genes are TRBV5-1 and TRBJ2-5, with a possible D match to TRBD2 (5 bases). Trimming took 0 bases from V and 5 from J, leaving 11 bases between them. CDR1 is SGHRS and CDR2 is YFSETQ in the germline V gene. The CDR3 has 14 residues. The chain's CDR3 is CASSLDGIAETQYF. The CDR3 region has the DNA TGCGCCAGCAGCTTGGACGGGATTGCGGAGACCCAGTACTTC.

The V call is TRBV5-1, the J call TRBJ2-7, with unresolved D. Trimming took 4 bases from V and 0 from J, leaving 11 bases between them. The V gene's germline CDR1 is SGHRS and CDR2 YFSETQ. The CDR3 totals 14 residues. The CDR3 region is CASSRAPGSYEQYF. The DNA of the CDR3 is TGCGCCAGCAGCAGGGCTCCGGGCTCCTACGAGCAGTACTTC.

This clonotype counts as large. DNA for the CDR3: TGCAGTGCCGCTCGGGGGCCCAATCAGCCCCAGCATTTT. Translated: CSAARGPNQPQHF. The rearrangement uses TRBV20-1 and TRBJ1-5, with a weak D call TRBD1 (6 bases). The CDR3 runs to 13 residues. V was trimmed by 6 bases and J by 3 bases, leaving 12 bases between them. Germline V lookup: CDR1 DFQATT, CDR2 SNEGSKA (reference sequence).

In nucleotides, the CDR3 is TGCGCCAGCAGCTCTGCGATTAATACCGGGGAGCTGTTTTTT. It is translated as CASSSAINTGELFF. The chain has TRBV5-1 and TRBJ2-2; D unclear. CDR3 length: 14 residues. CDR1 is SGHRS and CDR2 is YFSETQ in the germline V gene. V lost 3 bases to trimming and J lost 5 bases, with 11 bases between them. The full variable domain, completed using reference TRBV5-1 and TRBJ2-2, is KAGVTQTPRYLIKTRGQQVTLSCSPISGHRSVSWYQQTPGQGLQFLFEYFSETQRNKGNFPGRFSGRQFSNSRSEMNVSTLELGDSALYLCASSSAINTGELFFGEGSRLTVL.

Concerning this clonotype itself: A read error may explain this, as a much larger clone is one base away. Given the absence of the conserved phenylalanine or tryptophan at the CDR3 end, a read error is likely. The V gene is TRBV10-2, the J gene TRBJ2-7; TRBD2 agrees at 10 bases. In germline, CDR1 is WSHSY, CDR2 SAAADI. V shed 10 bases, J shed 2 bases, and the junction held 5 bases outside the gene matches. This CDR3 region has 13 residues. The CDR3 region is CATRTSGTYEQYL. In DNA form, the CDR3 reads TGCGCCACCCGGACTAGCGGAACCTACGAGCAGTACCTC.

This clonotype was seen a few times. The chain recombines TRBV5-6 with TRBJ2-5, with TRBD1 matching 8 bases. The CDR3 extends over 14 amino acids. The germline V gene encodes CDR1 SGHDT and CDR2 YYEEEE. V lost 5 bases and J lost 4; bases outside the gene matches: 7. CDR3 loop: CASSNGQGLETQYF. CDR3 in DNA: TGTGCCAGCAGTAACGGACAGGGACTAGAGACCCAGTACTTC. Drawing the rest from reference TRBV5-6 and TRBJ2-5, the complete variable domain is DAGVTQSPTHLIKTRGQQVTLRCSPKSGHDTVSWYQQALGQGPQFIFQYYEEEERQRGNFPDRFSGHQFPNYSSELNVNALLLGDSALYLCASSNGQGLETQYFGPGTRLLVL.

As to this clonotype: A much larger clone is a single base away; this may be a read error. The rearrangement links TRBV5-1 to TRBJ2-7; possibly TRBD2 for D (5 bases). The V and J ends lost 0 bases and 3 bases respectively, with 13 bases between them. CDR3 size: 15 residues. CDR1 is SGHRS, CDR2 YFSETQ, per germline. The CDR3 DNA reads TGCGCCAGCAGCTTGGCAGAGGGAGAGAGCTACGAGCAGTACTTC. Encoded protein: CASSLAEGESYEQYF.

Points on this clonotype: This may be a read error, as it is one base from a much larger clone. The rearrangement links TRBV10-1 to TRBJ2-3, with no clear D. The V end lost 5 bases, the J end lost 2 bases, and 11 bases lay between the germline ends. The V gene's germline CDR1 is WNHNN and CDR2 SYGVQD (reference sequence). This CDR3 is 14 amino acids long. The CDR3 sequence is CASSKDIDTDTQYF. Here the CDR3 DNA reads TGCGCCAGCAGTAAAGACATCGACACAGATACGCAGTATTTT.

By sample share, this clonotype is medium-sized. This chain connects TRBV5-1 to TRBJ1-6; D unclear. The CDR3 contains 13 residues. From germline, CDR1 is SGHRS and CDR2 YFSETQ. V lost 4 bases to trimming and J lost 7 bases, with 9 bases between them. The CDR3 loop reads CASSRRENSPLHF. DNA of the CDR3: TGCGCCAGCAGCCGTCGGGAGAATTCACCCCTCCACTTT.

The chain is built from TRBV5-1 and TRBJ2-5, with D maybe TRBD2 (6 bases). The CDR3 is 13 amino acids. V was trimmed by 3 bases and J by 3 bases, leaving 9 bases between them. CDR1 is SGHRS, CDR2 YFSETQ, per germline. The CDR3 loop reads CASSSPGEETQYF. The CDR3 nucleotides read TGCGCCAGCAGCTCTCCGGGGGAAGAGACCCAGTACTTC. The full variable domain, its missing parts supplied by reference TRBV5-1 and TRBJ2-5, is KAGVTQTPRYLIKTRGQQVTLSCSPISGHRSVSWYQQTPGQGLQFLFEYFSETQRNKGNFPGRFSGRQFSNSRSEMNVSTLELGDSALYLCASSSPGEETQYFGPGTRLLVL.

The table lists this clonotype with a count of one. The V gene is TRBV5-1, the J gene TRBJ2-2; the match to TRBD2 covers 10 bases. Trimming removed 3 bases from V and 5 bases from J; junction bases left unmatched: 7. The length of the CDR3 is 16 residues. Germline V gives CDR1 SGHRS, CDR2 YFSETQ. The CDR3 sequence is CASSSLAGAQTGELFF. CDR3 nucleotides: TGCGCCAGCAGCTCCCTAGCGGGAGCACAAACCGGGGAGCTGTTTTTT. Combining the CDR3 with reference TRBV5-1 and TRBJ2-2 gives the whole variable domain KAGVTQTPRYLIKTRGQQVTLSCSPISGHRSVSWYQQTPGQGLQFLFEYFSETQRNKGNFPGRFSGRQFSNSRSEMNVSTLELGDSALYLCASSSLAGAQTGELFFGEGSRLTVL.

Relative to its sample, this clonotype is hyperexpanded. The rearrangement uses TRBV11-3 and TRBJ2-2; 9 nucleotides match TRBD1. V shed 6 bases, J shed 0 bases, and the junction held 5 bases outside the gene matches. The CDR3 is made up of 16 amino acids. From germline, CDR1 is SGHNT and CDR2 YENEEA. As DNA, the CDR3 is TGTGCCAGCAGAGGACAGGGGACATCGAACACCGGGGAGCTGTTTTTT. This codes for CASRGQGTSNTGELFF.

This chain connects TRBV19 to TRBJ1-2; the match to TRBD1 covers 9 bases. The germline V gene has CDR1 LNHDA and CDR2 SQIVND (reference sequence). The CDR3 loop spans 14 amino acids. J was trimmed by 8 bases and V by 3 bases; bases with no gene match: 7. This chain's CDR3 is CASSMLGTGRGYTF. The CDR3 bases are TGTGCCAGTAGTATGCTCGGGACAGGGAGAGGCTACACCTTC.

The chain couples TRBV5-6 to TRBJ1-2; D not certain. V was cut by 5 bases and J by 6 bases, with 17 bases left in between. Germline CDR1 reads SGHDT; CDR2 reads YYEEEE. The CDR3 loop spans 14 amino acids. In DNA, the CDR3 is TGTGCCAGCAGGTCGACCGCGGATGGTCATGGCTACACCTTC. Amino acid sequence: CASRSTADGHGYTF.

By proportion, this clonotype is large. The chain uses TRBV10-1 and TRBJ1-2; TRBD1 matches at 7 bases. Germline-derived CDR1 and CDR2 are WNHNN and SYGVQD (reference sequence). J gave up 9 bases and V 6 bases, and 10 bases lay outside the gene matches. The CDR3 is 13 residues long. The CDR3 loop reads CASSDYRGWSYTF. The CDR3 region has the DNA TGCGCCAGCAGCGACTACAGGGGATGGAGCTACACCTTC.

The V gene is TRBV7-9, the J gene TRBJ1-4; the D is unclear. Germline assignment: CDR1 SEHNR and CDR2 FQNEAQ (reference sequence). Deletions cut 4 bases from V and 7 bases from J, with 16 bases between. This CDR3 has 15 residues. The CDR3 sequence is CASSSPQPSSEKLFF. The CDR3 DNA follows: TGTGCCAGCAGCTCCCCACAGCCATCGAGTGAAAAACTGTTTTTT.

This clonotype is judged large (0.1 to 1%). The chain combines TRBV19 with TRBJ2-2; D unresolved. Germline V gives CDR1 LNHDA, CDR2 SQIVND (reference sequence). This CDR3 spans 13 amino acids. Trimming pared 11 bases from V and 0 bases from J, leaving 10 bases between. CDR3 loop: CACAGANTGELFF. As DNA, the CDR3 is TGTGCCTGTGCTGGGGCGAACACCGGGGAGCTGTTTTTT.